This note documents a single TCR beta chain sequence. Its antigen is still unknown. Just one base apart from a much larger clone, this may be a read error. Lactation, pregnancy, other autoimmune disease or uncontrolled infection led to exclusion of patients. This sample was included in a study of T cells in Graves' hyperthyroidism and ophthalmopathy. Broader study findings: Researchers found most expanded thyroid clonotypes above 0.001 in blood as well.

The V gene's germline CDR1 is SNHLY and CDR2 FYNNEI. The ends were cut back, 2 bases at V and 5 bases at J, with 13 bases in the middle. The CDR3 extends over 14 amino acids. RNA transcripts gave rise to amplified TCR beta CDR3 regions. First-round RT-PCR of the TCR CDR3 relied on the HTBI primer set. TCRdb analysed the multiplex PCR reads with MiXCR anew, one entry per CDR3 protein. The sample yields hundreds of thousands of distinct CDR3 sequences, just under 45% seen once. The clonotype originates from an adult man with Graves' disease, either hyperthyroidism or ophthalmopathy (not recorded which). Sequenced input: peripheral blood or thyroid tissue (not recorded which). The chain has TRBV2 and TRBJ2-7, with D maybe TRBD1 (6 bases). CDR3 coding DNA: TGTGCCAGCAGTGAATCATCAGGGGCCGACGAGCAGTACTTC. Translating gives CASSESSGADEQYF.